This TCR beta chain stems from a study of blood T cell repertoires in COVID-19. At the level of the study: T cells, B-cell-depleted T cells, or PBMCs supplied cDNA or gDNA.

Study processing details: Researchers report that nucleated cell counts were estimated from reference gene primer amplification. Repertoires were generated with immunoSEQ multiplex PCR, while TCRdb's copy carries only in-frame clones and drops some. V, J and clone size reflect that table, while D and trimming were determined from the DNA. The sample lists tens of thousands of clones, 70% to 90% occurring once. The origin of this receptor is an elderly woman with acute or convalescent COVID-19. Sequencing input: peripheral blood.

CDR3 sequence (DNA): TGTGCCAGCTCACCGACAACCGGGACAAGAGATGAAAAACTGTTTTTT. It codes for CASSPTTGTRDEKLFF. The rearrangement links TRBV18 to TRBJ1-4; TRBD1 is a possible D gene (6 bases). The CDR3 runs to 16 residues. The V and J ends lost 3 bases and 6 bases respectively, with 17 bases between them. Germline V gives CDR1 KGHSH, CDR2 LQKENI.